The rows below give T cell receptor beta chains drawn from one sample of a study of shared clonotypes between healthy human individuals. The data were produced by immunoSEQ multiplex PCR, yet TCRdb's version contains in-frame clones alone and is incomplete. The sample includes roughly 2.2 million clones, over 85% seen only once; the top ten take about 0.41%. The sequencing input was naive CD4+ T cells from PBMCs. These receptors originate from a man between 18 and 29 years old in good health. Some clones in this sample may be carry-over from other donors' samples. CDR3s include the opening cysteine and the closing phenylalanine or tryptophan. Fields, in order: V gene, D gene, J gene, clone size, CDR3 DNA, CDR3 protein. The D gene is left open where the match is weak. Clone size is shown for a subset of rows, as once, few, many or a class of expanded clone.

TRBV18,.,TRBJ2-7,.,TGTGCCAGCTCACCGCTGAAGGGCCCCCTCTCATACGAGCAGTACTTC,CASSPLKGPLSYEQYF
TRBV2,.,TRBJ1-1,.,TGTGCCAGCAGTGAATTCCGGACTCTGACTGAAGCTTTCTTT,CASSEFRTLTEAFF
TRBV27,.,TRBJ2-7,.,TGTGCCAGCAGTTTGATAGCGCTCGGGGGCTACGAGCAGTACTTC,CASSLIALGGYEQYF
TRBV28,TRBD2,TRBJ2-1,.,TGTGCCAGCAAGCTAGCGGGAGCCCGGAATGAGCAGTTCTTC,CASKLAGARNEQFF
TRBV6-1,.,TRBJ2-3,once,TGTGCCAGCAGTGAACTGGATACAGATACGCAGTATTTT,CASSELDTDTQYF
TRBV28,.,TRBJ1-5,.,TGTGCCAGCAGTTCCCCAGCGCCAGGGGAGCAGCCCCAGCATTTT,CASSSPAPGEQPQHF
TRBV10-1,TRBD2,TRBJ2-5,.,TGCGCCAGCAGTGAGGCTAGCGGGAGAGATGGGGAGACCCAGTACTTC,CASSEASGRDGETQYF
TRBV5-1,.,TRBJ1-1,.,TGCGCCAGCAGCCCGGGAGCCCCCATGAACACTGAAGCTTTCTTT,CASSPGAPMNTEAFF
TRBV7-2,TRBD2,TRBJ2-1,once,TGTGCCAGCAGCGATATAGTAGCGGGAGGAGGTGAGCAGTTCTTC,CASSDIVAGGGEQFF
TRBV10-3,.,TRBJ1-6,.,TGTGCCATCAGTGGTCAGCCTAGTCTGACACCCCTCCACTTT,CAISGQPSLTPLHF
TRBV25-1,.,TRBJ2-1,.,TGTGCCAGCAGTCCGGACACATACAATGAGCAGTTCTTC,CASSPDTYNEQFF
TRBV7-9,TRBD1,TRBJ2-7,.,TGTGCCAGCAGCGAGTGGGACAGGGGATTATCCTACGAGCAGTACTTC,CASSEWDRGLSYEQYF
TRBV7-2,.,TRBJ2-6,.,TGTGCCAGCAGCTTCGGCAGCCCCGAACCTGGGGCCAACGTCCTGACTTTC,CASSFGSPEPGANVLTF
TRBV7-9,TRBD1,TRBJ2-7,.,TGTGCCAGCAGCTACGGGACAGCAGCCTACGAGCAGTACTTC,CASSYGTAAYEQYF
TRBV25-1,.,TRBJ1-6,.,TGTGCCAGCAGTGAAATTGAAGGGAATGTTTCACCCCTCCACTTT,CASSEIEGNVSPLHF
TRBV7-2,TRBD1,TRBJ2-5,.,TGTGCCAGCAGCTTAGCGTCCAGGGGGAGAGAGACCCAGTACTTC,CASSLASRGRETQYF
TRBV9,TRBD1,TRBJ2-2,.,TGTGCCAGCAGCGCGACAGGGAAGGCCGGGGAGCTGTTTTTT,CASSATGKAGELFF
TRBV19,TRBD2,TRBJ2-5,.,TGTGCCAGTAGCGTCAGGGTTTGGACTAGCGGAGCCCAAGAGACCCAGTACTTC,CASSVRVWTSGAQETQYF
TRBV10-3,.,TRBJ2-2,.,TGTGCCATCAGTGAGTCGGACAGTAACACCGGGGAGCTGTTTTTT,CAISESDSNTGELFF
TRBV6-5,TRBD2,TRBJ2-3,.,TGTGCCAGCAGCAGGGACTACACAGATACGCAGTATTTT,CASSRDYTDTQYF
TRBV4-2,.,TRBJ1-1,.,TGTGCCAGCAACGAAAGGGGGGAAGCTTTCTTT,CASNERGEAFF
TRBV7-2,TRBD1,TRBJ1-4,.,TGTGCCAGCAGCACCGGGACAGGGAATGAAAAACTGTTTTTT,CASSTGTGNEKLFF
TRBV4-2,.,TRBJ2-2,.,TGTGCCAGCAGCCATGGCCCCCAAACCAACACCGGGGAGCTGTTTTTT,CASSHGPQTNTGELFF
TRBV28,.,TRBJ2-7,.,TGTGCCAGCAGTTTATACACCTGGGAGCAGTACTTC,CASSLYTWEQYF
TRBV7-8,.,TRBJ2-7,.,TGTGCCAGCAGCTTAGGGGGGTCACAGGCTCCTGTCCCCTCCTACGAGCAGTACTTC,CASSLGGSQAPVPSYEQYF
TRBV5-6,.,TRBJ2-7,.,TGTGCCAGCAGCTTGGTTCAGCTCACCTACGAGCAGTACTTC,CASSLVQLTYEQYF
TRBV1,.,TRBJ2-7,once,TGCACCAGCAGTTCTGATGACGAGCAGTACTTC,CTSSSDDEQYF
TRBV10-3,.,TRBJ1-4,once,TGTGCCATCAGTGGGGCCCGGTCTGAAAAACTGTTTTTT,CAISGARSEKLFF
TRBV6-1,.,TRBJ1-2,.,TGTGCCAGCAGTGAAATTAATGGCTACACCTTC,CASSEINGYTF
TRBV20-1,.,TRBJ2-1,.,TGCAGTGCTAGAGATCGGCTTGAGCAGTTCTTC,CSARDRLEQFF
TRBV20-1,.,TRBJ2-1,.,TGCAGTGCTAGAGATATCCATGAGCAGTTCTTC,CSARDIHEQFF
TRBV2,TRBD1,TRBJ1-5,.,TGTGCCAGCTACCGGGACAGGGGGCCTAGCAATCAGCCCCAGCATTTT,CASYRDRGPSNQPQHF
TRBV5-1,TRBD1,TRBJ2-1,.,TGCGCCAGCAGCCCGGCGGGGACAGGGGGCGGTACAGTAAGGACGTTCTTC,CASSPAGTGGGTVRTFF
TRBV28,.,TRBJ2-7,.,TGTGCCAGCAGTTCAAACACAGATTACGAGCAGTACTTC,CASSSNTDYEQYF
TRBV6-1,.,TRBJ2-7,once,TGTGCCAGCAGTGAACCCCCTAGCGCAGGGAGGAGGGAGCAGTACTTC,CASSEPPSAGRREQYF
TRBV18,.,TRBJ2-7,.,TGTGCCAGCTCACCGGAGGGCGGCTTCTACGAGCAGTACTTC,CASSPEGGFYEQYF
TRBV5-1,.,TRBJ1-1,once,TGCGCCAGCAGCGGGGCCCTAGGGACTGAAGCTTTCTTT,CASSGALGTEAFF
TRBV20-1,TRBD1,TRBJ2-1,.,TGCAGTGCTGACAGGGCAAATGAGCAGTTCTTC,CSADRANEQFF
TRBV15,TRBD1,TRBJ1-3,.,TGTGCCACCAGCAGAGTGACAGGGGCAAAGAGAAACACCATATATTTT,CATSRVTGAKRNTIYF
TRBV18,TRBD1,TRBJ2-7,.,TGTGCCAGCGCTGAAGGTACAGGGGGGTCCCACGAGCAGTACTTC,CASAEGTGGSHEQYF
TRBV2,TRBD1,TRBJ2-3,.,TGTGCCAGCAGCCGGCGAACAGGGGGCACAGATACGCAGTATTTT,CASSRRTGGTDTQYF
TRBV30,.,TRBJ2-5,.,TGTGCCTGGAGTGTAACTGGGAGGACCCAGTACTTC,CAWSVTGRTQYF
TRBV4-2,TRBD2,TRBJ2-1,.,TGTGCCAGCAGCCAAGCCCAGCGGGAGGTCGATGAGCAGTTCTTC,CASSQAQREVDEQFF
TRBV4-1,TRBD2,TRBJ2-3,.,TGCGCCAGCAGCCAGACCGGGACTAGGAATACGCAGTATTTT,CASSQTGTRNTQYF
TRBV21-1,.,TRBJ1-2,.,TGTGCCAGCCGAGGGGAAGGCTACACCTTC,CASRGEGYTF
TRBV9,TRBD1,TRBJ2-2,few,TGTGCCAGCAGCGGCCCGGGACAGGCAGTAAGCGGGGAGCTGTTTTTT,CASSGPGQAVSGELFF
TRBV5-1,.,TRBJ2-2,once,TGCGCCAGCAGCTTGGAGCCGGGGAACACCGGGGAGCTGTTTTTT,CASSLEPGNTGELFF
TRBV7-2,.,TRBJ2-2,.,TGTGCCAGCAGCTTTTCCCATAACACCGGGGAGCTGTTTTTT,CASSFSHNTGELFF
TRBV5-4,TRBD2,TRBJ2-7,once,TGTGCCAGCAGCTCCAAGGCGGGAGTGGGCGAGCAGTACTTC,CASSSKAGVGEQYF
TRBV11-2,.,TRBJ2-7,.,TGTGCCAGCAGCTTAACACGGCCCTCCTACGAGCAGTACTTC,CASSLTRPSYEQYF
TRBV27,.,TRBJ2-7,.,TGTGCCAGCAGTTTATCTTGGGGTACCCGGCTCGAGCAGTACTTC,CASSLSWGTRLEQYF
TRBV19,.,TRBJ2-5,.,TGTGCCAGTAAATTAAGGGGCCAAGAGACCCAGTACTTC,CASKLRGQETQYF
TRBV7-2,.,TRBJ1-5,.,TGTGCCAGCAGCTTAGGGACGGACAGATTAAATCAGCCCCAGCATTTT,CASSLGTDRLNQPQHF
TRBV2,TRBD2,TRBJ2-5,.,TGTGCCAGCAATGGGGCTAGCGGGATTTTGGAGACCCAGTACTTC,CASNGASGILETQYF
TRBV5-8,.,TRBJ1-4,.,TGTGCCACCACACGTTTGACGTTTGCAACTAATGAAAAACTGTTTTTT,CATTRLTFATNEKLFF
TRBV5-6,.,TRBJ2-5,.,TGTGCCAGCAGCTTGTCTGGCGGAAGGGGTGAGACCCAGTACTTC,CASSLSGGRGETQYF
TRBV28,.,TRBJ1-3,.,TGTGCCAGCAGTTCCCCGGGGAGCACTAGCTCTGGAAACACCATATATTTT,CASSSPGSTSSGNTIYF